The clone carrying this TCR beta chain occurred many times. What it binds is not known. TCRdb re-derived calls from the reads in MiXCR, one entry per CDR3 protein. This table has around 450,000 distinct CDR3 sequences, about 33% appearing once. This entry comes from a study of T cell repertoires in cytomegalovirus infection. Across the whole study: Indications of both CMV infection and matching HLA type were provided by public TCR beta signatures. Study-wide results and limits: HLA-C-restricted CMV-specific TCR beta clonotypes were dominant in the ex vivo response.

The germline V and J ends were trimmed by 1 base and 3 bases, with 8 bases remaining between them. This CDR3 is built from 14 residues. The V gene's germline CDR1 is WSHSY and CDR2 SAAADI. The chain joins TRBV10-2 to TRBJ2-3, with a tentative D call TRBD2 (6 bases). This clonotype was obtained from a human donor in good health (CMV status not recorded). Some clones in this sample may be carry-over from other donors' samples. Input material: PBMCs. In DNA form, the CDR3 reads TGCGCCAGCAGTGAGTTGACTAGAACAGATACGCAGTATTTT. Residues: CASSELTRTDTQYF.